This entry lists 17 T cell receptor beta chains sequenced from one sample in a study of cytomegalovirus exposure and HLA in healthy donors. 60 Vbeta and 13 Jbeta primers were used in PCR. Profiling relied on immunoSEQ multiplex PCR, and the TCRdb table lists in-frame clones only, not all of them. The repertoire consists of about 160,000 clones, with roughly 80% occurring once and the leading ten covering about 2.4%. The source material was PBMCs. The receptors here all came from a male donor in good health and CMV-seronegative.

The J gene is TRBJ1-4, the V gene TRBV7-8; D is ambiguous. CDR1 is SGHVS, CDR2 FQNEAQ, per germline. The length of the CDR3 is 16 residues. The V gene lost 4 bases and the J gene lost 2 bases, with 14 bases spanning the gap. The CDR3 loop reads CASSSPSGATNEKLFF. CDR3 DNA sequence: TGTGCCAGCAGCTCCCCCTCGGGAGCCACTAATGAAAAACTGTTTTTT.

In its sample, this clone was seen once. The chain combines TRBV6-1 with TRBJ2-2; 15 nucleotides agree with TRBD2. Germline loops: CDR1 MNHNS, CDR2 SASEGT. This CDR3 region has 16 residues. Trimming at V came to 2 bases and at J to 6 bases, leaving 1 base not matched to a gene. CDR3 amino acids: CASSEWTSGRAGELFF. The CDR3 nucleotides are TGTGCCAGCAGTGAATGGACTAGCGGGAGGGCCGGGGAGCTGTTTTTT.

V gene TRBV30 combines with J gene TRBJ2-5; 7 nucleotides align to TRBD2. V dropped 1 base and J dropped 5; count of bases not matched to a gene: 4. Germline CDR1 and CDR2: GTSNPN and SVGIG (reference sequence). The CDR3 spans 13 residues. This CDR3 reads CAWSGERGETQYF. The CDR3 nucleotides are TGTGCCTGGAGTGGGGAGCGGGGCGAGACCCAGTACTTC.

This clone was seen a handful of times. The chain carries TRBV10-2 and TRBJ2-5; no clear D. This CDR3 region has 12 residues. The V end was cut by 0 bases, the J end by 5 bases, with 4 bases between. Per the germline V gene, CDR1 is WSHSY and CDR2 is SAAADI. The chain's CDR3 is CASSESRETQYF. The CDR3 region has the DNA TGCGCCAGCAGTGAGTCGCGGGAGACCCAGTACTTC.

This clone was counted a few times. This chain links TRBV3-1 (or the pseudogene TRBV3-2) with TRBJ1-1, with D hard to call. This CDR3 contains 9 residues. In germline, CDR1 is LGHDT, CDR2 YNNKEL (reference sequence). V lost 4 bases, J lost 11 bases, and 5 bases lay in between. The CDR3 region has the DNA TGTGCCAGCAGCCCACGGGCTTTCTTT. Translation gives CASSPRAFF.

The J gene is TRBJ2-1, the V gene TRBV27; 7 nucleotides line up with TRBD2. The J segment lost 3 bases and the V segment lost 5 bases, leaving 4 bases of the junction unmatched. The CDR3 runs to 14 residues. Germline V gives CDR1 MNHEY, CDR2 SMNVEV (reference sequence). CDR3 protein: CASSQASGYNEQFF. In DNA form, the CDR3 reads TGTGCCAGCAGTCAGGCTAGCGGCTACAATGAGCAGTTCTTC.

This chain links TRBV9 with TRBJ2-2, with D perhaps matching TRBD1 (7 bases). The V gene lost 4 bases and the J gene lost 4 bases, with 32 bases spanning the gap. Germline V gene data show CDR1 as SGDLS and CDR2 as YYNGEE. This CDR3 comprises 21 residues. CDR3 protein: CASSIPQGGGVSGKTTGELFF. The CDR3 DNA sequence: TGTGCCAGCAGCATCCCTCAGGGGGGTGGGGTATCAGGCAAAACCACCGGGGAGCTGTTTTTT.

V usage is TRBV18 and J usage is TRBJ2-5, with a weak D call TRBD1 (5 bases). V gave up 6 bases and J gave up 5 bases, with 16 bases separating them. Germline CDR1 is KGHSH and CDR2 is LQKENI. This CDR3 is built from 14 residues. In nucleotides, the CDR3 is TGTGCCAGCTCTGGCAGGGCCCTCGGGGAGACCCAGTACTTC. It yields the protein CASSGRALGETQYF.

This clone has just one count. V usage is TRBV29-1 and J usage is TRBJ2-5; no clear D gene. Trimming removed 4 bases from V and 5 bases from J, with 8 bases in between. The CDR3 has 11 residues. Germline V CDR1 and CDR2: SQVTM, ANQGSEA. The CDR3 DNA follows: TGCAGCGTTGCCCCGTTGGAGACCCAGTACTTC. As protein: CSVAPLETQYF.

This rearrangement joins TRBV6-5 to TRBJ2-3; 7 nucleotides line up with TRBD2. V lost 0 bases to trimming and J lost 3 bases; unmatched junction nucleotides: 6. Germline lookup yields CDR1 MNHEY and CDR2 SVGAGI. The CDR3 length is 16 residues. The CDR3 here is CASSYSNGGRTDTQYF. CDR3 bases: TGTGCCAGCAGTTACTCGAATGGCGGGAGAACAGATACGCAGTATTTT.

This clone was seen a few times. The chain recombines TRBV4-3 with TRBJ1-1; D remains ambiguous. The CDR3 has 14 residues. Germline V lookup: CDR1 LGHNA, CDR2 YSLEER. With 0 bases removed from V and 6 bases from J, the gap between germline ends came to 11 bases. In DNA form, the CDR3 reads TGCGCCAGCAGCCAAGATCCCGCACTCCCTGAAGCTTTCTTT. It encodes CASSQDPALPEAFF.

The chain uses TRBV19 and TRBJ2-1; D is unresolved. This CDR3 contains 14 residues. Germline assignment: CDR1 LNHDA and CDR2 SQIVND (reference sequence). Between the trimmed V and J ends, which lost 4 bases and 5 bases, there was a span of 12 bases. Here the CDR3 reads CASSTVGGHNEQFF. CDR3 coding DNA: TGTGCCAGTAGTACGGTAGGTGGGCACAATGAGCAGTTCTTC. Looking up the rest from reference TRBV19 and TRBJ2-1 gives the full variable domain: DGGITQSPKYLFRKEGQNVTLSCEQNLNHDAMYWYRQDPGQGLRLIYYSQIVNDFQKGDIAEGYSVSREKKESFPLTVTSAQKNPTAFYLCASSTVGGHNEQFFGPGTRLTVL.

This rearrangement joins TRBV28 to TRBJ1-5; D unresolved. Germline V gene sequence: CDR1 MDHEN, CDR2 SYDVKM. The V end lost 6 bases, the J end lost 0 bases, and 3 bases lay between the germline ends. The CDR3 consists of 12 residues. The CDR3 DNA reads TGTGCCAGCAGCCGTAGCAATCAGCCCCAGCATTTT. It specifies CASSRSNQPQHF.

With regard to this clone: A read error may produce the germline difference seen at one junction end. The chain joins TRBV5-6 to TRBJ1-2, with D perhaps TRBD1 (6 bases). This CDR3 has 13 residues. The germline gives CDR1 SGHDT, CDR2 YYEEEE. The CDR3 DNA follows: TGTGCCAGCAGCTTGGGTTCGACAGGCGATCTCCTCTTC. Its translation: CASSLGSTGDLLF.

CDR3 in DNA: TGTGCCAGCAGCTTAAGGGACAGGGGGCGCGATGAGCAGTTCTTC. Encoded protein: CASSLRDRGRDEQFF. This rearrangement joins TRBV7-2 to TRBJ2-1, with 12 bases lining up with TRBD1. Looked up from germline, CDR1 is SGHTA and CDR2 is FQGNSA. The CDR3 loop spans 15 amino acids. V gave up 2 bases and J gave up 8 bases; unmatched junction bases: 4.

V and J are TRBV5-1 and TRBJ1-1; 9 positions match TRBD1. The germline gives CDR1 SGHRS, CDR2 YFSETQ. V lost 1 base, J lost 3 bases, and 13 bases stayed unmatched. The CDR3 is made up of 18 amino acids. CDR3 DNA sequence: TGCGCCAGCAGCTTGCAAGTACAGGGGGCTCTAGGGGACACTGAAGCTTTCTTT. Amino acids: CASSLQVQGALGDTEAFF.

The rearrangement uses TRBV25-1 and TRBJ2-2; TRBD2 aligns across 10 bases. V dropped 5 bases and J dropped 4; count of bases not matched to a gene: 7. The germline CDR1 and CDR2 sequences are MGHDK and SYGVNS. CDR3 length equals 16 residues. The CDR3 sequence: CASSLQREGLTGELFF. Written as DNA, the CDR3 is TGTGCCAGCAGTCTTCAGCGGGAGGGCCTCACCGGGGAGCTGTTTTTT.